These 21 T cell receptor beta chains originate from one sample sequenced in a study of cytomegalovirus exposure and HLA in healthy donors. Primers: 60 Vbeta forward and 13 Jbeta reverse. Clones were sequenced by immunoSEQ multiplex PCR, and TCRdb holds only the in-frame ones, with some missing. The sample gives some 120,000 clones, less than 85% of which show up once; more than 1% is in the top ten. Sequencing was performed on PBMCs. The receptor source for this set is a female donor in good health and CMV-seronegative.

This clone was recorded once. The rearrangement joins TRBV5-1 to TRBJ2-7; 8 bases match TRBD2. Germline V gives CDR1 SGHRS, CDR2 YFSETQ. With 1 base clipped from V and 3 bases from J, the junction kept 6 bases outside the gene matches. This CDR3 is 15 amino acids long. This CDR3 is CASSLLGGGYYEQYF. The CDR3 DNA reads TGCGCCAGCAGCTTGTTGGGCGGGGGGTACTACGAGCAGTACTTC.

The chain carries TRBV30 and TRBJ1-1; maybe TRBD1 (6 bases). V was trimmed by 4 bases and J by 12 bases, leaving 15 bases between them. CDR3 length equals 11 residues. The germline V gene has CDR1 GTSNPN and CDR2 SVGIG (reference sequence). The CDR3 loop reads CAWNNGQRTFF. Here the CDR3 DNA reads TGTGCCTGGAACAACGGACAGCGGACTTTCTTT.

The CDR3 sequence is CASSLHPVGRNTIYF. DNA for the CDR3: TGCGCCAGCAGCCTCCACCCCGTCGGGAGAAACACCATATATTTT. This chain connects TRBV5-1 to TRBJ1-3; unclear D gene. Germline loops: CDR1 SGHRS, CDR2 YFSETQ. V was clipped by 4 bases and J by 5 bases, with 16 bases between them. The CDR3 extends over 15 amino acids. The full variable domain, completed using reference TRBV5-1 and TRBJ1-3, is KAGVTQTPRYLIKTRGQQVTLSCSPISGHRSVSWYQQTPGQGLQFLFEYFSETQRNKGNFPGRFSGRQFSNSRSEMNVSTLELGDSALYLCASSLHPVGRNTIYFGEGSWLTVV.

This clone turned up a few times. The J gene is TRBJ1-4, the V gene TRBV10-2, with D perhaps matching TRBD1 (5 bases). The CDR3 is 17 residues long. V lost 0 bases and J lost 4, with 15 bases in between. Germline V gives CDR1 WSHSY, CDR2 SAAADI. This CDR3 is CASSESGRGRGNEKLFF. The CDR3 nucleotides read TGCGCCAGCAGTGAGTCAGGGCGGGGACGAGGTAATGAAAAACTGTTTTTT.

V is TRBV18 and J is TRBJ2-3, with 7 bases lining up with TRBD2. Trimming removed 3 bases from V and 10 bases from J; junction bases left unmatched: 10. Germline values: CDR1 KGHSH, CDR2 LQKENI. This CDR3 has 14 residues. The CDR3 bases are TGTGCCAGCTCACCTGGAGCGGGGCCTTCGGCGCAGTATTTT. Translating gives CASSPGAGPSAQYF. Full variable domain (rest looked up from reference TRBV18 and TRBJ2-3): NAGVMQNPRHLVRRRGQEARLRCSPMKGHSHVYWYRQLPEEGLKFMVYLQKENIIDESGMPKERFSAEFPKEGPSILRIQQVVRGDSAAYFCASSPGAGPSAQYFGPGTRLTVL.

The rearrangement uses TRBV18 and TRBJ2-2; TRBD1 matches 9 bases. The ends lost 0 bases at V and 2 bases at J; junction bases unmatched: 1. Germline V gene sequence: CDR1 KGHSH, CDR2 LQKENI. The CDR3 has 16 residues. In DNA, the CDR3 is TGTGCCAGCTCACCACCAACAGGGGGCAACACCGGGGAGCTGTTTTTT. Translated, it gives CASSPPTGGNTGELFF.

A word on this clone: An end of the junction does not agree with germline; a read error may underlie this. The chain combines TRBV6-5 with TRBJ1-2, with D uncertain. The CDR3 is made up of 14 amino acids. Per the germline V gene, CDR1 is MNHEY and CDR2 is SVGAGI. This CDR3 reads CTSSLRETNYGYTF. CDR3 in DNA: TGTACCAGCAGTTTGCGGGAGACTAACTATGGCTACACCTTC.

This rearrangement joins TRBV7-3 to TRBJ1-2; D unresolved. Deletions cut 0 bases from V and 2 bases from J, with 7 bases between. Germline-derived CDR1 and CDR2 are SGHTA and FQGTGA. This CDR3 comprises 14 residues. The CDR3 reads CASSLTARNYGYTF. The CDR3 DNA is TGTGCCAGCAGCTTAACGGCCAGGAACTATGGCTACACCTTC. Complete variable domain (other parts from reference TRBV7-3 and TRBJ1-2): GAGVSQTPSNKVTEKGKYVELRCDPISGHTALYWYRQSLGQGPEFLIYFQGTGAADDSGLPNDRFFAVRPEGSVSTLKIQRTERGDSAVYLCASSLTARNYGYTFGSGTRLTVV.

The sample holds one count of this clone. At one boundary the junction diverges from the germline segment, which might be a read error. CDR3 nucleotide sequence: TGTGCCGGCAGTGAACTTCGGGCAGGGGGTCCCCTCCACTTT. Residues: CAGSELRAGGPLHF. V is TRBV2 and J is TRBJ1-6; TRBD1 matches 7 bases. Germline loops: CDR1 SNHLY, CDR2 FYNNEI. CDR3 length equals 14 residues.

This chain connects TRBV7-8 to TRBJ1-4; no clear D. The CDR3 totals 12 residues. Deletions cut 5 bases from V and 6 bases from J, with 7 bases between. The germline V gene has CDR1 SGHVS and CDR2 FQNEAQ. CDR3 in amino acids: CASSRVHEKLFF. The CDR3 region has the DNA TGTGCCAGCAGCCGGGTGCATGAAAAACTGTTTTTT.

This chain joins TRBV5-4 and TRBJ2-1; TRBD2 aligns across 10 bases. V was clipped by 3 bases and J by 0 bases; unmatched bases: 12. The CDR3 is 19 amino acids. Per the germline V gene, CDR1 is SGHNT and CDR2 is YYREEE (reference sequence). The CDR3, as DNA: TGTGCCAGCAGCTCCCCCAGCGGGGGGGCCTTCTACTCCTACAATGAGCAGTTCTTC. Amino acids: CASSSPSGGAFYSYNEQFF.

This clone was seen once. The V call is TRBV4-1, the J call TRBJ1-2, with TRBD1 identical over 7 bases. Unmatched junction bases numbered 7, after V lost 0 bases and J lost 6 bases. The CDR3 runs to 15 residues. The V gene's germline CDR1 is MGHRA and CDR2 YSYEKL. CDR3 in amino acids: CASSQDLSGGNGYTF. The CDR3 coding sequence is TGCGCCAGCAGCCAAGATCTCTCAGGGGGAAATGGCTACACCTTC.

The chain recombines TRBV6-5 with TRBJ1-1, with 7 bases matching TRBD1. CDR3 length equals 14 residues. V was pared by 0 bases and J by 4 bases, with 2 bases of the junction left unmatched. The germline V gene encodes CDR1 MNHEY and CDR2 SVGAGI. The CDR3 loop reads CASSYSRGPTEAFF. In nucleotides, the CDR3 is TGTGCCAGCAGTTACTCAAGGGGGCCCACTGAAGCTTTCTTT.

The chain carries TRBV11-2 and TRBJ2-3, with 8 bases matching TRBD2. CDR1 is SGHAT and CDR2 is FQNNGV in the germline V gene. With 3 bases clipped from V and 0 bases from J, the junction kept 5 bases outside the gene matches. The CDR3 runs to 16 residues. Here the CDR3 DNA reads TGTGCCAGCAGCTTTACTAGCGGAGCTAGCACAGATACGCAGTATTTT. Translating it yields CASSFTSGASTDTQYF.

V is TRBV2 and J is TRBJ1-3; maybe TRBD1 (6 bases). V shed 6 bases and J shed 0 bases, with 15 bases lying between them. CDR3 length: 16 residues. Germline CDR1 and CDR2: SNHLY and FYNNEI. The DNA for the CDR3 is TGTGCCAGCAGCGCACGACAGGCTCGCTCTGGAAACACCATATATTTT. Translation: CASSARQARSGNTIYF.

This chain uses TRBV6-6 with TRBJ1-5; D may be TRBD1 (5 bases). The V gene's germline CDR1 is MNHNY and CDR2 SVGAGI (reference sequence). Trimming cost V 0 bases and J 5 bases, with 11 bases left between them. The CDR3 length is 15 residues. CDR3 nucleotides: TGTGCCAGCAGTTACTCAAGAGGGACTTATCAGCCCCAGCATTTT. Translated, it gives CASSYSRGTYQPQHF.

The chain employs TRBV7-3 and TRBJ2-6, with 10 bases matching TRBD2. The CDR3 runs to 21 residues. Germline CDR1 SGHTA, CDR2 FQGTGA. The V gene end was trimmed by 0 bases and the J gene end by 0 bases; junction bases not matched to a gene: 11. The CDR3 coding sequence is TGTGCCAGCAGCTTAACGTCAACTAGCGGGGCTATCATCTCTGGGGCCAACGTCCTGACTTTC. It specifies CASSLTSTSGAIISGANVLTF. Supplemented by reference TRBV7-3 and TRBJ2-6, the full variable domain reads GAGVSQTPSNKVTEKGKYVELRCDPISGHTALYWYRQSLGQGPEFLIYFQGTGAADDSGLPNDRFFAVRPEGSVSTLKIQRTERGDSAVYLCASSLTSTSGAIISGANVLTFGAGSRLTVL.

The CDR3 DNA follows: TGTGCCTGGAGCCAACAGCCGGGACAGGGCAATCAGCCCCAGCATTTT. It translates to CAWSQQPGQGNQPQHF. This chain links TRBV30 with TRBJ1-5, with 8 bases aligning to TRBD1. Looked up from germline, CDR1 is GTSNPN and CDR2 is SVGIG (reference sequence). The CDR3 has 16 residues. V lost 3 bases to trimming and J lost 2 bases; unmatched junction nucleotides: 9.

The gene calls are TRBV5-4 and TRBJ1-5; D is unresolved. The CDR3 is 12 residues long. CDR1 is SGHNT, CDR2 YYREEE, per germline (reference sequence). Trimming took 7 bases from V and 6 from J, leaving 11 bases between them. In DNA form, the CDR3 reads TGTGCCAGCGCCTGGCAGGTTCAGCCCCAGCATTTT. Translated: CASAWQVQPQHF.

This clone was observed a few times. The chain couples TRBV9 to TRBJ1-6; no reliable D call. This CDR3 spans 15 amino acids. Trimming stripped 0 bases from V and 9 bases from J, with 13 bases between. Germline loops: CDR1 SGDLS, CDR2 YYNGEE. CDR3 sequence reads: CASSVEGDGGSPLHF. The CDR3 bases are TGTGCCAGCAGCGTAGAGGGAGACGGCGGTTCACCCCTCCACTTT.

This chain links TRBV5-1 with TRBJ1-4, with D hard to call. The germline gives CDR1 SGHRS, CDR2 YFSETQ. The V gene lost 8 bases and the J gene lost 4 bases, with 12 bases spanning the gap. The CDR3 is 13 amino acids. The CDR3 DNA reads TGCGCCAGGCAGACGGACTATAATGAAAAACTGTTTTTT. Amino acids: CARQTDYNEKLFF.